One sample yielded the 19 T cell receptor beta chains listed below, sequenced in a study of prognosis after radiotherapy for stage I lung cancer. Two-round multiplex PCR amplified TCR beta CDR3 from genomic DNA. Gene-specific TRBV and TRBJ primers were used in PCR round one. TCRdb re-analysed the multiplex PCR reads in MiXCR, keeping a single row per CDR3 protein. The sample holds about 59,000 distinct CDR3 sequences, 26% seen once. The sample in question was PBMCs, obtained before or after stereotactic body radiation therapy (not recorded which). The receptors shown here come from a donor over 45 with non-small cell lung cancer.

Regarding this clonotype: A much bigger clone sits one base away, suggesting this may be a read error. The chain combines TRBV3-1 with TRBJ2-3; D remains ambiguous. The V and J ends lost 7 bases and 4 bases respectively, with 15 bases between them. The germline CDR1 and CDR2 sequences are LGHDT and YNNKEL (reference sequence). The CDR3 sequence is 14 residues long. CDR3 DNA: TGTGCCAGCATCGGACCCTATGGGGCAGATACGCAGTATTTT. Its translation is CASIGPYGADTQYF.

This clonotype has a count of ten or more. The chain employs TRBV2 and TRBJ1-1, with 11 positions matching TRBD1. This CDR3 has 13 residues. V shed 8 bases and J 3 bases; nucleotides not matched to a gene: 2. CDR1 and CDR2 from the germline V gene are SNHLY and FYNNEI. In DNA, the CDR3 is TGTGCCAGCCGGGACAGGGGGGACACTGAAGCTTTCTTT. This encodes CASRDRGDTEAFF.

This clonotype was recorded at least ten times. V gene TRBV6-2 or TRBV6-3 combines with J gene TRBJ2-5, with TRBD1 identical over 8 bases. The CDR3 contains 14 residues. From germline, CDR1 is MNHEY and CDR2 SVGEGT. Trimming cost V 5 bases and J 4 bases; bases outside gene matches: 6. The CDR3 is CASSVHRGRETQYF. CDR3 bases: TGTGCCAGCAGTGTGCACAGGGGGAGAGAGACCCAGTACTTC.

Regarding this clonotype: A much bigger clone sits one base away, suggesting this may be a read error. The V gene is TRBV2, the J gene TRBJ1-1; 10 bases are a match to TRBD1. CDR1 is SNHLY and CDR2 is FYNNEI in the germline V gene. The CDR3 runs to 15 residues. CDR3 bases: TGTGCCAGCAGTCGACAGGGGGCAATGAACACTGGAGCTTTCTTT. Its protein is CASSRQGAMNTGAFF.

This clonotype was observed many times. The genes are TRBV6-4 and TRBJ2-5; weak D call: TRBD2 (7 bases). Germline CDR1 is MRHNA and CDR2 is SNTAGT. V lost 5 bases and J lost 0, with 10 bases in between. This CDR3 spans 14 amino acids. The CDR3 DNA sequence: TGTGCCAGCAGTTACGGGGGGCACCAAGAGACCCAGTACTTC. This sequence encodes CASSYGGHQETQYF.

As to this clonotype: An end of the junction differs from the germline gene, which may be a read error. This chain connects TRBV6-1 to TRBJ1-5, with TRBD1 matching 8 bases. This CDR3 is 16 amino acids long. Germline CDR1 is MNHNS and CDR2 is SASEGT. The CDR3 region has the DNA TGTGCCAACAGTAGCACCGGGACAGGAAGGGATCAGCCCCAGCATTTT. It translates to CANSSTGTGRDQPQHF.

This clonotype was recorded at least ten times. CDR3 protein: CASSQASDRGIEKLFF. The CDR3 DNA reads TGCGCCAGCAGCCAAGCCTCGGACAGGGGGATTGAAAAACTGTTTTTT. V gene TRBV4-3 combines with J gene TRBJ1-4; 10 nucleotides agree with TRBD1. The junction had 6 bases not matched to a gene; V was cut back by 1 base and J by 7 bases. Per germline, CDR1 LGHNA and CDR2 YSLEER. The CDR3 has 16 amino acids.

This clonotype was observed a handful of times. With only one base between it and a far larger clone, this is likely a read error. The V gene is TRBV6-4, the J gene TRBJ2-1; 12 bases fit TRBD1. The CDR3 loop spans 14 amino acids. The germline V gene has CDR1 MRHNA and CDR2 SNTAGT. Here the CDR3 DNA reads TGTGCCAGCAGTCGCGGGACAGGGGGCAATGGGCAGTTCTTC. It translates to CASSRGTGGNGQFF.

This clonotype was picked up many times. This sequence joins TRBV30 and TRBJ2-5, with 8 bases aligning to TRBD1. The CDR3 covers 12 residues. With 4 bases clipped from V and 5 bases from J, the junction kept 3 bases outside the gene matches. Germline V gives CDR1 GTSNPN, CDR2 SVGIG (reference sequence). The CDR3 DNA sequence: TGTGCCTGGAAGGCAGGGGGCGAGACCCAGTACTTC. This translates into CAWKAGGETQYF.

The chain is built from TRBV27 and TRBJ2-2; 10 bases align to TRBD2. The CDR3 covers 17 residues. Germline loops: CDR1 MNHEY, CDR2 SMNVEV (reference sequence). Trimming at V came to 2 bases and at J to 3 bases, leaving 6 bases not matched to a gene. In nucleotides, the CDR3 is TGTGCCAGCAGTTTAAAGGCTAGCGGGAGTTACACCGGGGAGCTGTTTTTT. It yields the protein CASSLKASGSYTGELFF.

This clonotype was counted many times. The gene calls are TRBV2 and TRBJ1-2; TRBD1 matches 9 bases. The germline CDR1 and CDR2 sequences are SNHLY and FYNNEI. After removal of 6 bases from V and 7 bases from J, the junction contained 9 bases not matched to a gene. The CDR3 contains 14 residues. The CDR3 DNA reads TGTGCCAGCAGCCAAACAGGGGGCGGCGGTGGCTACACCTTC. Its translation is CASSQTGGGGGYTF.

The chain recombines TRBV5-1 with TRBJ2-1, with a weak D call TRBD2 (7 bases). CDR3 size: 13 residues. Per the germline V gene, CDR1 is SGHRS and CDR2 is YFSETQ. Trimming removed 4 bases at V and 8 bases at J, with 13 bases between. The CDR3 DNA is TGCGCCAGCAGCCTGGGAGGGGGGTATGAGCAGTTCTTC. This gives the protein CASSLGGGYEQFF.

The table lists this clonotype with a few counts. This may come from a read error, since a much larger clone is one base off. This chain connects TRBV4-1 to TRBJ1-2, with 9 nucleotides matching TRBD1. V gave up 6 bases and J gave up 2 bases; unmatched junction bases: 7. The germline V gene has CDR1 MGHRA and CDR2 YSYEKL. The CDR3 extends over 15 amino acids. The CDR3 loop reads CASRPVGQGNYGYTF. The DNA of the CDR3 is TGCGCCAGCAGACCTGTAGGACAGGGGAACTATGGCTACACCTTC.

The chain is built from TRBV6-1 and TRBJ2-3; TRBD2 matches 10 bases. V shed 4 bases and J 6 bases; nucleotides not matched to a gene: 7. CDR3 size: 15 residues. The germline gives CDR1 MNHNS, CDR2 SASEGT. The DNA for the CDR3 is TGTGCCAGCAGTGTACAGGGAGCGGGGGGGGATACGCAGTATTTT. It translates to CASSVQGAGGDTQYF.

At least ten counts were recorded for this clonotype. The V and J genes are TRBV27 and TRBJ1-6, with a tentative D call TRBD1 (6 bases). Germline CDR1 is MNHEY and CDR2 is SMNVEV (reference sequence). This CDR3 has 14 residues. V was trimmed by 3 bases and J by 9 bases, leaving 12 bases between them. The CDR3 is CASSFQGKSSPLHF. In DNA, the CDR3 is TGTGCCAGCAGTTTCCAGGGGAAGAGTTCACCCCTCCACTTT.

The J gene is TRBJ1-2, the V gene TRBV6-2 or TRBV6-3; no clear D gene. From germline, CDR1 is MNHEY and CDR2 SVGEGT. V lost 5 bases, J lost 3 bases, and 10 bases lay in between. This CDR3 region has 13 residues. CDR3 sequence reads: CASSKGPYYGYTF. The CDR3 DNA sequence: TGTGCCAGCAGTAAAGGGCCATACTATGGCTACACCTTC.

This clonotype was picked up many times. The chain joins TRBV20-1 to TRBJ2-1; 14 bases agree with TRBD2. J lost 12 bases, V lost 8 bases, and 9 bases had no gene match. Germline V gene lookup returns CDR1 DFQATT and CDR2 SNEGSKA (reference sequence). The CDR3 extends over 13 amino acids. The CDR3 loop is CSPGTSGGSGQFF. The CDR3 DNA follows: TGCAGTCCCGGGACTAGCGGGGGTAGTGGGCAGTTCTTC.

Details on this clonotype: It may be a read error: a sequence one base away is much more abundant. This sequence joins TRBV19 and TRBJ1-1, with 7 bases aligning to TRBD1. This CDR3 comprises 15 residues. In germline, CDR1 is LNHDA, CDR2 SQIVND (reference sequence). The CDR3 spells CDWMGTVNGNTEAFF. Here the CDR3 DNA reads TGTGACTGGATGGGGACAGTAAATGGGAACACTGAAGCTTTCTTT.

This clonotype was seen repeatedly, ten times or more. The chain couples TRBV29-1 to TRBJ2-7, with TRBD1 matching 9 bases. The CDR3 sequence is 12 residues long. The trim removed 4 bases at V and 4 bases at J, leaving 2 bases unmatched. Germline V CDR1 and CDR2: SQVTM, ANQGSEA. CDR3 bases: TGCAGCGTTGTACAGGGGGCTTACGAGCAGTACTTC. This sequence encodes CSVVQGAYEQYF.